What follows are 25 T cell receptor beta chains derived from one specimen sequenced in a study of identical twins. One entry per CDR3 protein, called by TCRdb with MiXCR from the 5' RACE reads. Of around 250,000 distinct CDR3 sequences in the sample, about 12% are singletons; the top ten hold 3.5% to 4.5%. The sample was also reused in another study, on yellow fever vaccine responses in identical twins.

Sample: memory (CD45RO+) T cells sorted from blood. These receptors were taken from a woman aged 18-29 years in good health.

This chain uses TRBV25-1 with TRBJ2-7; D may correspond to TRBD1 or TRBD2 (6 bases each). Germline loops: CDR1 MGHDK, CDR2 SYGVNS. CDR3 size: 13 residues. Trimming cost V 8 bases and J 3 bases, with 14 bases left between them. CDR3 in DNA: TGTGCCAGCGGCCGACTAGGGGGCTACGAGCAGTACTTC. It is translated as CASGRLGGYEQYF.

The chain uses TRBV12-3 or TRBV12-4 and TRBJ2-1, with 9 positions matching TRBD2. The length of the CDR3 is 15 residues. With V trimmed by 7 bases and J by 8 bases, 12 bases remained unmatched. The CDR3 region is CASKRNSGRLDEQFF. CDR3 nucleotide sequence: TGTGCCAGCAAACGGAATAGCGGGAGACTCGATGAGCAGTTCTTC.

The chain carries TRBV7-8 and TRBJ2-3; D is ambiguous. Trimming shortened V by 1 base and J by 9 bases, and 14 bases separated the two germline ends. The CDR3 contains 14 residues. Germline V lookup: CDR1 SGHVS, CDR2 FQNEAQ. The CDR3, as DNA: TGTGCCAGCAGCTTAGGCGCCGCGGTCGTAACGCAGTATTTT. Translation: CASSLGAAVVTQYF.

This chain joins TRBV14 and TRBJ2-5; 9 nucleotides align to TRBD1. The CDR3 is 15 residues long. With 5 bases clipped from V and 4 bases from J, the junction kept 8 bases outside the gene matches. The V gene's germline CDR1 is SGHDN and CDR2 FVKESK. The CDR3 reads CASSEGTGWGETQYF. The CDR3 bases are TGTGCCAGCAGCGAAGGGACAGGGTGGGGAGAGACCCAGTACTTC.

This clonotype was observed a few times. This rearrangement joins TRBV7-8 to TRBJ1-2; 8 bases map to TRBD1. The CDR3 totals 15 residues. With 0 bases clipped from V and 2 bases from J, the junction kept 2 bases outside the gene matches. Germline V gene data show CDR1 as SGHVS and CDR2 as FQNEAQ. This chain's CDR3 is CASSLAGQANYGYTF. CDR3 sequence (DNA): TGTGCCAGCAGCTTAGCGGGACAGGCAAACTATGGCTACACCTTC. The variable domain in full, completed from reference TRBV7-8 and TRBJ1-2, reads GAGVSQSPRYKVAKRGQDVALRCDPISGHVSLFWYQQALGQGPEFLTYFQNEAQLDKSGLPSDRFFAERPEGSVSTLKIQRTQQEDSAVYLCASSLAGQANYGYTFGSGTRLTVV.

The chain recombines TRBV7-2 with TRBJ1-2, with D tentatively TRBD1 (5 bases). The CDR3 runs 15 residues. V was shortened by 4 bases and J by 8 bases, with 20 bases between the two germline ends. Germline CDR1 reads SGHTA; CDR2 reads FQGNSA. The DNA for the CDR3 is TGTGCCAGCAGCTCAACAGGCTTCCCCAAGGGGGGCTACACCTTC. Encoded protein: CASSSTGFPKGGYTF.

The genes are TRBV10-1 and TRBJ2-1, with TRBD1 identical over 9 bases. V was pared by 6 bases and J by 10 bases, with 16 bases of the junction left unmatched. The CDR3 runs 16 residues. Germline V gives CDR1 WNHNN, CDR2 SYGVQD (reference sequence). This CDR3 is CASSVAGTGLSREQFF. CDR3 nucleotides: TGCGCCAGCAGCGTAGCCGGGACAGGGTTATCTAGGGAGCAGTTCTTC.

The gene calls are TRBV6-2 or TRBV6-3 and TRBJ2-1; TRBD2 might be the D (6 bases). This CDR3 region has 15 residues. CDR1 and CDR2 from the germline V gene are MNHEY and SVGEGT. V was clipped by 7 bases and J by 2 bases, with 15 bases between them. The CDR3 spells CASMRGQGTYNEQFF. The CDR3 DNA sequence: TGTGCCAGCATGCGGGGTCAAGGGACCTACAATGAGCAGTTCTTC.

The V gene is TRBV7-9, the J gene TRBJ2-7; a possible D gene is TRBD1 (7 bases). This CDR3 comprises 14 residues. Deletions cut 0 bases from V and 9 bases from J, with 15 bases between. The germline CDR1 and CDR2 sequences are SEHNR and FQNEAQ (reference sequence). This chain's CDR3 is CASSLARDSEGQYF. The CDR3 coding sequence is TGTGCCAGCAGCTTAGCGCGGGACAGCGAGGGGCAGTACTTC.

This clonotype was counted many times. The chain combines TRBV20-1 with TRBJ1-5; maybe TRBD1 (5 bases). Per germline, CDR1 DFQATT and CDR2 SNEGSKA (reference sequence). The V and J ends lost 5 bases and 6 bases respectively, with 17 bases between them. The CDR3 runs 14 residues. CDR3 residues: CSAGRVVGGQPQHF. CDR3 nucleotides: TGCAGTGCTGGCAGGGTTGTGGGGGGTCAGCCCCAGCATTTT.

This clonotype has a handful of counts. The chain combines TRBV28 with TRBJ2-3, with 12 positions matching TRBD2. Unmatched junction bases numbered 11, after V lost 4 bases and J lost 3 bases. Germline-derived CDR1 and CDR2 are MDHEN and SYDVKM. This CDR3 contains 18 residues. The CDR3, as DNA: TGTGCCAGCAGTTCGGCAGGGAGGACTAGCGGGAAGACAGATACGCAGTATTTT. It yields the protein CASSSAGRTSGKTDTQYF.

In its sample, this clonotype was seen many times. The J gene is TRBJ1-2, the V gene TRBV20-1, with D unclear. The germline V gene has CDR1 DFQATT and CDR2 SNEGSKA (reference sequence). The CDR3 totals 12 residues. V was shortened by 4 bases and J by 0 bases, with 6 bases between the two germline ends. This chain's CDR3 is CSANPSNYGYTF. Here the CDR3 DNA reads TGCAGTGCTAACCCCTCTAACTATGGCTACACCTTC.

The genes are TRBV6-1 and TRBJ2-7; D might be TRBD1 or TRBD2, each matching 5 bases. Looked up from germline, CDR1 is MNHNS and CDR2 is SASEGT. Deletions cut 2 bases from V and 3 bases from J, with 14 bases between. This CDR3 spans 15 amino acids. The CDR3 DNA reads TGTGCCAGCAGTGAATACAGGAGGAACGACTACGAGCAGTACTTC. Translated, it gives CASSEYRRNDYEQYF.

CDR3 sequence (DNA): TGTGCCAGCAGTTTAGGCAGGGCGGGGTCCTACGAGCAGTACTTC. As protein: CASSLGRAGSYEQYF. This chain connects TRBV12-3 or TRBV12-4 to TRBJ2-7; a weak D match, TRBD2 (6 bases). The V and J ends lost 1 base and 1 base respectively, with 11 bases between them. The CDR3 covers 15 residues.

DNA of the CDR3: TGTGCCTGGAGCTACCAGAAAGAGACCCAGTACTTC. The encoded protein is CAWSYQKETQYF. The gene calls are TRBV30 and TRBJ2-5; D is ambiguous. In germline, CDR1 is GTSNPN, CDR2 SVGIG (reference sequence). The CDR3 length is 12 residues. With 3 bases removed from V and 3 bases from J, the gap between germline ends came to 8 bases.

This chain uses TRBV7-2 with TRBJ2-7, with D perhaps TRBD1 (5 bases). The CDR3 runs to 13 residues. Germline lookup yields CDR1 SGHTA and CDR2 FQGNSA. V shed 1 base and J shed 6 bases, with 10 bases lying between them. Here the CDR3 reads CASSLGGRAEQYF. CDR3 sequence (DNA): TGTGCCAGCAGCTTAGGGGGCAGGGCCGAGCAGTACTTC.

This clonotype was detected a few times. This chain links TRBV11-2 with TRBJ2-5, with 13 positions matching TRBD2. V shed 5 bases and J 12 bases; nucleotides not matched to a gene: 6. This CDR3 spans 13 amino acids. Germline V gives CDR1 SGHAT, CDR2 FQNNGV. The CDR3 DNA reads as TGTGCCAGCAGCCCTGGGACTAGCGGGGCCGAGTACTTC. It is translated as CASSPGTSGAEYF.

CDR3 sequence (DNA): TGTGCCAGCAGCGCATGGGGGTACTCCTACGAGCAGTACTTC. Translating gives CASSAWGYSYEQYF. This chain uses TRBV7-2 with TRBJ2-7; TRBD1 or TRBD2 may be the D gene (5 bases each). Germline assignment: CDR1 SGHTA and CDR2 FQGNSA. Trimming took off 5 bases at V and 0 bases at J, with 11 bases between the two ends. The CDR3 totals 14 residues.

The CDR3 sequence is CASTQSGNTIYF. The DNA for the CDR3 is TGTGCCAGCACCCAGTCGGGAAACACCATATATTTT. The rearrangement uses TRBV25-1 and TRBJ1-3; D is unresolved. V lost 7 bases and J lost 4, with 8 bases in between. Germline CDR1 MGHDK, CDR2 SYGVNS. This CDR3 comprises 12 residues.

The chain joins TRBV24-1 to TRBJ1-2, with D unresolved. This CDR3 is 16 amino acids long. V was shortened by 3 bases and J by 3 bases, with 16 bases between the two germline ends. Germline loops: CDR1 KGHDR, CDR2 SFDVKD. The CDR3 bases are TGTGCCACCAGTGATGCGCAGGCGGAGACCCACTATGGCTACACCTTC. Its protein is CATSDAQAETHYGYTF.

This CDR3 is CASSVGTGKYF. For the CDR3, the DNA is TGTGCCAGCAGTGTCGGGACAGGAAAGTATTTT. The chain recombines TRBV6-1 with TRBJ2-3, with 8 bases lining up with TRBD1. V shed 4 bases, J shed 13 bases, and the junction held 4 bases outside the gene matches. CDR1 is MNHNS and CDR2 is SASEGT in the germline V gene. This CDR3 region has 11 residues.

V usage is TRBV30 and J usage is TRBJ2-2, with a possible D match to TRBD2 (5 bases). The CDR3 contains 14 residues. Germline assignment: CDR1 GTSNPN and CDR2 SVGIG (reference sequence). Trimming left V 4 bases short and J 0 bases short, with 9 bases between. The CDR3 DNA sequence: TGTGCCTGGACACTAGTCCCGAACACCGGGGAGCTGTTTTTT. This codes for CAWTLVPNTGELFF.

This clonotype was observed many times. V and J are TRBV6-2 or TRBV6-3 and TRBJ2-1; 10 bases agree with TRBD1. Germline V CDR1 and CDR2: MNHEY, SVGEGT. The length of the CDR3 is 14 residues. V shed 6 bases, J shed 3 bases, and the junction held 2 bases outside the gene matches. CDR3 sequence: CASRRTGGYNEQFF. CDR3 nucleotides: TGTGCCAGCAGGAGGACAGGGGGCTACAATGAGCAGTTCTTC.

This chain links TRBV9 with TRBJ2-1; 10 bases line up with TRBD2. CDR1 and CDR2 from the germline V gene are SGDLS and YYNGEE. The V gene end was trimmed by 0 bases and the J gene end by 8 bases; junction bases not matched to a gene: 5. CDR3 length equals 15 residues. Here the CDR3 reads CASSVVASGRYEQFF. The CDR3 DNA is TGTGCCAGCAGCGTAGTTGCTAGCGGGAGATATGAGCAGTTCTTC.

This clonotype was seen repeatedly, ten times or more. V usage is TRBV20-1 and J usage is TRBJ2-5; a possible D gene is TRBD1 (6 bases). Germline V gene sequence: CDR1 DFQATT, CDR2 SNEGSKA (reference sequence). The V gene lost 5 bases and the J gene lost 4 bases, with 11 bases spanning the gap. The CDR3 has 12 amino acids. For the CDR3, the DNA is TGCAGTGCTCCCGAAGGGGGAGAGACCCAGTACTTC. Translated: CSAPEGGETQYF.